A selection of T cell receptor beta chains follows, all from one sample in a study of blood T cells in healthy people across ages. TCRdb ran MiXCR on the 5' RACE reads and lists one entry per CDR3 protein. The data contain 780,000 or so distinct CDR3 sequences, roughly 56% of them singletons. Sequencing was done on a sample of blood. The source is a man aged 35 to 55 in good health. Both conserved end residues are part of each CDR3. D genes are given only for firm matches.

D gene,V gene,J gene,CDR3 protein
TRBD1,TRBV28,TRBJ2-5,CASSWGQGKGQETQYF
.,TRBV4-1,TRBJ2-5,CASSQEGVRTETQYF
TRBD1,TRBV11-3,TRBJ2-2,CASSPDRGLGELFF
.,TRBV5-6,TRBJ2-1,CASSLKRSAYNEQFF
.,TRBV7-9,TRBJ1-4,CASSWGGDEKLFF
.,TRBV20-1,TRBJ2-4,CSAFSLAKNIQYF
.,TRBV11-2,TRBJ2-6,CASQGSGANVLTF
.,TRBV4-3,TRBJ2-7,CASSQGPRVGEQYF
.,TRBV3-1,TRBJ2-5,CASSQVTLLDRGETQYF
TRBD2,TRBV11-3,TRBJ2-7,CASSPSASGTYEQYF
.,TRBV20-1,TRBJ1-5,CSASSQIYGNQPQHF
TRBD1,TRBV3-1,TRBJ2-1,CASSRDREEFF
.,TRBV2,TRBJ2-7,CASTLGLNNEQYF
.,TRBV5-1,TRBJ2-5,CASSLEVRGLETQYF
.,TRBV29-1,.,CSVSSKPVLGPEQYF
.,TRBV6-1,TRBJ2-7,CASSALGTSYEQYF
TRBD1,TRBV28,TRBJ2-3,CASSSGTGETTDTQYF
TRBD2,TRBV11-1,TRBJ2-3,CASSFYKGLAGSDTQYF
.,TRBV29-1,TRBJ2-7,CSAARTTGGYEQYF
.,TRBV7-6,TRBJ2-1,CASSLYSPASTYNEQFF
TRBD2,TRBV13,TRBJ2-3,CASSSGLAGTPGTDTQYF
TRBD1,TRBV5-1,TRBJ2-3,CASSVVRFDRVGTDTQYF
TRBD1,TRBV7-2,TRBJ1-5,CASSLASGGGPDQPQHF
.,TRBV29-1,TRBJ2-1,CSVAAGNVGGRWTWDEQFF
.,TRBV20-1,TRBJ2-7,CSARQGPSYEQYF